This T cell receptor beta chain derives from a study of OX40 agonist ivuxolimab in advanced cancers. Sequencing used immunoSEQ multiplex PCR; TCRdb keeps in-frame clones, though not all of them. The table lists about 150,000 clones, under 95% of them singletons, with around 0.28% in the top ten. CDR3 size: 15 residues. The V and J ends lost 4 bases and 6 bases, in that order; junction bases with no gene match: 6. The germline V gene encodes CDR1 MNHEY and CDR2 SMNVEV (reference sequence). This sequence originates from an adult with an advanced solid tumor such as melanoma, head and neck, liver or kidney cancer. The sample was CD4+ or CD8+ T cells sorted from blood, taken in a trial of the OX40 agonist ivuxolimab. The chain uses TRBV27 and TRBJ2-2, with 9 bases fitting TRBD1. CDR3 sequence (DNA): TGTGCCAGCAGTTCTCGACAGGGGGTGGCCGGGGAGCTGTTTTTT. Translating gives CASSSRQGVAGELFF.